The entry that follows covers one T cell receptor (beta chain) sequence. The target antigen is unknown. These data originate in a study of breast tumors, draining lymph nodes, adjacent tissues. General observations from the study: Luminal-like breast cancer showed significantly greater tumor-nontumor repertoire similarity than basal-like breast cancer did. Tumor TCR diversity was below lymph nodes but above nontumor tissue.

TCRdb fed the multiplex PCR reads into MiXCR, producing one record per CDR3 protein. The repertoire holds tens of thousands of distinct CDR3 sequences, with less than 55% as singletons. The TCR comes from a female donor with breast cancer. Some clones in this sample may be carry-over from other donors' samples. Sequenced material: breast tumor tissue.

CDR3 region: CASSLNRVSPLHF. The CDR3, as DNA: TGTGCCAGCAGCTTGAACAGGGTTTCACCCCTCCACTTT. This chain connects TRBV7-8 to TRBJ1-6, with D perhaps matching TRBD1 (6 bases). The CDR3 has 13 amino acids. Between the trimmed V and J ends, which lost 3 bases and 9 bases, there was a span of 9 bases. Germline V gene lookup returns CDR1 SGHVS and CDR2 FQNEAQ.